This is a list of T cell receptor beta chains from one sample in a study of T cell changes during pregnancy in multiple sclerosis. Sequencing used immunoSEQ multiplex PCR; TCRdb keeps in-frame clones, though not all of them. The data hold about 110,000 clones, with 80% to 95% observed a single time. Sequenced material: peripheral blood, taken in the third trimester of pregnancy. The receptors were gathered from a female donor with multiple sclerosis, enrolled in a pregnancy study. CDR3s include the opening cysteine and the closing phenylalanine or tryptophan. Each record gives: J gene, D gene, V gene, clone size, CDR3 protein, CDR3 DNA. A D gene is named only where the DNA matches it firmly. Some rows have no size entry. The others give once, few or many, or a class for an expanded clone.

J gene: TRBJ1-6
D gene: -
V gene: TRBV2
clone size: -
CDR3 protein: CASRPGVNSPLHF
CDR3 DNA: TGTGCCAGCAGACCCGGGGTCAATTCACCCCTCCACTTT

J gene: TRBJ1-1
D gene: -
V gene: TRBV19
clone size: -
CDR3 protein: CASRKTENTEAFF
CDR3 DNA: TGTGCCAGCCGGAAGACAGAAAACACTGAAGCTTTCTTT

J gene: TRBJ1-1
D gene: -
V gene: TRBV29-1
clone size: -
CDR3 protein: CSVGYSLDTEAFF
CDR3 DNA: TGCAGCGTTGGGTACAGTCTGGACACTGAAGCTTTCTTT

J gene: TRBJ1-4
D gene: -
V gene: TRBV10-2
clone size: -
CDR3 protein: CASSEFINEKLFF
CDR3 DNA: TGCGCCAGCAGTGAATTTATTAATGAAAAACTGTTTTTT

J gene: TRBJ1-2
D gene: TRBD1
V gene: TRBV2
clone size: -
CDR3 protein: CASTLGQGRHAGYTF
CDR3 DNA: TGTGCCAGCACCCTGGGACAGGGGAGGCACGCTGGCTACACCTTC

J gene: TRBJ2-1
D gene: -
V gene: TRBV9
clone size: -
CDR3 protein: CASAGYNEQFF
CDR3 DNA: TGTGCCAGTGCGGGCTACAATGAGCAGTTCTTC

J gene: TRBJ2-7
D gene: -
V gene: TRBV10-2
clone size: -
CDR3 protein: CASSRQTAYEQYF
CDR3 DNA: TGCGCCAGCAGCAGACAGACCGCCTACGAGCAGTACTTC

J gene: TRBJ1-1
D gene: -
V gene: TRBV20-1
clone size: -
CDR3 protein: CSATWGAEAFF
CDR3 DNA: TGCAGTGCCACTTGGGGGGCTGAAGCTTTCTTT

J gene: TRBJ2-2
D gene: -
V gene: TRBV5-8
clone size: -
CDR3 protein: CASSLDRATGELFF
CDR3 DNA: TGTGCCAGCAGCTTGGACAGGGCCACCGGGGAGCTGTTTTTT

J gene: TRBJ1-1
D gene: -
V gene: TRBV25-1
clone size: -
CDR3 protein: CASSGIGGPGTEAFF
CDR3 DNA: TGTGCCAGCAGCGGGATTGGGGGCCCGGGCACTGAAGCTTTCTTT

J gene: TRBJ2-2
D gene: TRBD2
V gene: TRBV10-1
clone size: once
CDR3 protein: CASSFSFGSGILNTGELFF
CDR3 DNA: TGCGCCAGCAGTTTTTCGTTTGGGAGCGGGATCCTGAACACCGGGGAGCTGTTTTTT

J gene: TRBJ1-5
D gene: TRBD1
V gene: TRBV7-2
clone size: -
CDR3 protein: CASSWGQDRNQPQHF
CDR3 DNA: TGTGCCAGCAGCTGGGGACAGGACCGCAATCAGCCCCAGCATTTT

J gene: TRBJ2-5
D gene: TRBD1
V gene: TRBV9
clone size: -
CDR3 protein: CASSGQGGLQETQYF
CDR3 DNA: TGTGCCAGCAGCGGACAGGGGGGACTTCAAGAGACCCAGTACTTC

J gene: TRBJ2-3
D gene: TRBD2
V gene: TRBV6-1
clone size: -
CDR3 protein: CATRAGGSTDTQYF
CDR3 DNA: TGTGCCACCCGAGCGGGGGGATCCACAGATACGCAGTATTTT

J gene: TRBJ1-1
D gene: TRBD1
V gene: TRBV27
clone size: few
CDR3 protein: CASRVRGTGTEAFF
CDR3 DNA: TGTGCCAGCAGGGTCAGAGGGACAGGGACTGAAGCTTTCTTT

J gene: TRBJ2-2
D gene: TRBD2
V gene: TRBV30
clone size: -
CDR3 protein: CASTLRSGGVHGELFF
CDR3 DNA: TGTGCCTCCACCCTTAGGAGCGGGGGGGTGCACGGGGAGCTGTTTTTT

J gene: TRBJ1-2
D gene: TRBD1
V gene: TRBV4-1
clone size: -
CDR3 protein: CASSQGRTGDYGYTF
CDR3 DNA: TGCGCCAGCAGCCAAGGTCGGACAGGCGACTATGGCTACACCTTC

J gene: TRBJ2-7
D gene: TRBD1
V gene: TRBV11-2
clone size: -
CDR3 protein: CASSFFGQGRDEQYF
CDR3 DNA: TGTGCCAGCAGCTTTTTTGGACAGGGACGAGATGAGCAGTACTTC

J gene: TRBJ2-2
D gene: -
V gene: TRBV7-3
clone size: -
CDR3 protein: CASSLTSIRNTGELFF
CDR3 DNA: TGTGCCAGCAGCTTAACTAGTATTCGGAACACCGGGGAGCTGTTTTTT

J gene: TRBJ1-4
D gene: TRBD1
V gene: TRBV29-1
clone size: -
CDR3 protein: CSPQQGLNEKLFF
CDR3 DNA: TGCAGCCCTCAACAGGGGCTGAATGAAAAACTGTTTTTT

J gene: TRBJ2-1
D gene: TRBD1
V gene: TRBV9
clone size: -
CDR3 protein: CASSLRDSSYNEQFF
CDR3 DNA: TGTGCCAGCAGCCTCCGGGACAGTTCCTACAATGAGCAGTTCTTC

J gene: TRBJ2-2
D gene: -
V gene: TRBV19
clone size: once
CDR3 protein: CATSSGGGTGELFF
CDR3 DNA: TGTGCCACCTCGTCGGGGGGCGGCACCGGGGAGCTGTTTTTT

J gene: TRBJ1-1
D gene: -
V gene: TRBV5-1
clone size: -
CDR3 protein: CASSLQGSMNTEAFF
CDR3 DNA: TGCGCCAGCAGCTTACAGGGCAGCATGAACACTGAAGCTTTCTTT

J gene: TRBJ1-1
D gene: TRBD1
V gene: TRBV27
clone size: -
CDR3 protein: CASRRDSHEAFF
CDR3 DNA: TGTGCCAGCAGGCGGGACAGCCATGAAGCTTTCTTT

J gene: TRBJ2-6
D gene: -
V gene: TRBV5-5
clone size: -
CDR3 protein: CASSLSDTDSGANVLTF
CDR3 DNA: TGTGCCAGCAGCTTAAGTGATACAGACTCTGGGGCCAACGTCCTGACTTTC

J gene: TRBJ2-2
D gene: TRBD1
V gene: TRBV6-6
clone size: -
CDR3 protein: CASSITGANTGELFF
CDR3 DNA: TGTGCCAGCAGTATAACAGGGGCGAACACCGGGGAGCTGTTTTTT

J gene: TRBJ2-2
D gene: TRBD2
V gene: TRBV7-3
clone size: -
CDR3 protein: CASSLTSGRALNTGELFF
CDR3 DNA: TGTGCCAGCAGCTTAACTAGCGGGAGGGCCCTGAACACCGGGGAGCTGTTTTTT

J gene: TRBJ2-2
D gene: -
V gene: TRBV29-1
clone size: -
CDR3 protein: CSVAGLYTGELFF
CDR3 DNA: TGCAGCGTTGCCGGACTGTACACCGGGGAGCTGTTTTTT

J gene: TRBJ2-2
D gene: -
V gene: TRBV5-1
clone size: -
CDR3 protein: CASSPARLGGRSNTGELFF
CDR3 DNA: TGCGCCAGCAGCCCCGCGAGGCTCGGGGGACGTTCGAACACCGGGGAGCTGTTTTTT

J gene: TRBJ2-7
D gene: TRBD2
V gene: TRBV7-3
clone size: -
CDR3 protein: CASSFGASGSPYEQYF
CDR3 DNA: TGTGCCAGCAGCTTCGGGGCGAGCGGGAGTCCCTACGAGCAGTACTTC

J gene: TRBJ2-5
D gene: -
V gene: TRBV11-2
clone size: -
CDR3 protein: CASSLRGTQYF
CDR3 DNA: TGTGCCAGCAGCTTAAGGGGGACCCAGTACTTC

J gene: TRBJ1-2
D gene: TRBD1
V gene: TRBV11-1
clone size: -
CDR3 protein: CASSSGGQGNYGYTF
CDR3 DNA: TGTGCCAGCAGCTCGGGGGGACAGGGCAACTATGGCTACACCTTC

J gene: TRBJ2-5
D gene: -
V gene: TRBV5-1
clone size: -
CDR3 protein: CASSLGSGRETQYF
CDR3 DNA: TGCGCCAGCAGCTTGGGGTCGGGAAGGGAGACCCAGTACTTC

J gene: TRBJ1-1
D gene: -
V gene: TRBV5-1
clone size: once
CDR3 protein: CASSSYTGTVNTEAFF
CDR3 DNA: TGCGCCAGCAGCTCATATACCGGGACTGTGAACACTGAAGCTTTCTTT

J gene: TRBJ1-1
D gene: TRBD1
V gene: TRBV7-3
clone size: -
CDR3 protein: CASSRDRASSTEAFF
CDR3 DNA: TGTGCCAGCAGCCGGGACAGAGCTAGTTCGACTGAAGCTTTCTTT

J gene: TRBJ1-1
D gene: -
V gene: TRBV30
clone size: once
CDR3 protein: CASRSYTEAFF
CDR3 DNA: TGTGCCTCCAGGTCATACACTGAAGCTTTCTTT

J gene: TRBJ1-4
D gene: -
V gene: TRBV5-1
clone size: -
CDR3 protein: CASSFLAPATNEKLFF
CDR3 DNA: TGCGCCAGCAGCTTTTTGGCACCCGCAACTAATGAAAAACTGTTTTTT